This TCR beta chain is drawn from a study of T cells in Graves' hyperthyroidism and ophthalmopathy. Study results and limitations: A model of 13 V-J features distinguished ophthalmopathy from stable hyperthyroidism. Ophthalmopathy, as predicted by the model, came a median approximately 6.5 months after the prediction.

Uncontrolled infection, other autoimmune disease, pregnancy or lactation excluded patients. The count of this clonotype is one. Its specificity is not known. There were TCR beta CDR3 regions amplified from RNA transcripts. Carried out on the TCR CDR3, a first-round RT-PCR used the HTBI primer set. MiXCR, run by TCRdb on the multiplex PCR reads, gives a single entry per CDR3 protein. Of roughly 570,000 distinct CDR3 sequences listed, just over 45% are singletons. This CDR3 is built from 14 residues. V was pared by 6 bases and J by 9 bases, with 11 bases of the junction left unmatched. Germline loops: CDR1 LGHDT, CDR2 YNNKEL (reference sequence).

The sequenced material came from peripheral blood or thyroid tissue (not recorded which). The TCR comes from a woman aged 18-29 years with Graves' hyperthyroidism. The rearrangement joins TRBV3-1 to TRBJ2-7, with 10 bases that match TRBD2. DNA for the CDR3: TGTGCCAGCAGTCAGTCTAGCGGGAGTGGCGGGCAGTACTTC. Encoded protein: CASSQSSGSGGQYF.